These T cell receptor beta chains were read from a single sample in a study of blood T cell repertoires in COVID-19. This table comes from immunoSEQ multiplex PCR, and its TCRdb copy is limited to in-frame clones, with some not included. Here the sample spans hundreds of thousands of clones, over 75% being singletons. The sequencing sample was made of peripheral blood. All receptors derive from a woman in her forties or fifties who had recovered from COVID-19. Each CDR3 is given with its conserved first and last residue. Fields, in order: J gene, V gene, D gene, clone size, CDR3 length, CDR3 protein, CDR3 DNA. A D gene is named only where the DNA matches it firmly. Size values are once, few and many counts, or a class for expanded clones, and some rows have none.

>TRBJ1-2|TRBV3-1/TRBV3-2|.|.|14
CASSRPGGGDGYTF
TGTGCCAGCAGCCGTCCCGGGGGAGGGGATGGCTACACCTTC
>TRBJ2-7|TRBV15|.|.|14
CATSRGRNTYEQYF
TGTGCCACCAGCAGAGGGCGGAACACCTACGAGCAGTACTTC
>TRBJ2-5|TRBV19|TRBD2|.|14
CASSIRRGQETQYF
TGTGCCAGTAGTATAAGGCGGGGGCAAGAGACCCAGTACTTC
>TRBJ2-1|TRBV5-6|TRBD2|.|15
CASSFRGLAGDFKFF
TGTGCCAGCAGCTTCCGCGGACTAGCGGGAGATTTTAAGTTCTTC
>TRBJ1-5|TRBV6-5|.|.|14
CASSSVASNQPQHF
TGTGCCAGCAGTTCGGTTGCGAGCAATCAGCCCCAGCATTTT
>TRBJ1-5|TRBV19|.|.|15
CASRVGGGLNQPQHF
TGTGCCAGCCGTGTAGGGGGGGGCCTCAATCAGCCCCAGCATTTT
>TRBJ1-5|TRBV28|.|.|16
CASRLGGMGLNQPQHF
TGTGCCAGCAGATTGGGGGGGATGGGGCTCAATCAGCCCCAGCATTTT
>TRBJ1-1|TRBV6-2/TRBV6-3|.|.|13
CASSWRMNTEAFF
TGTGCCAGCAGTTGGAGAATGAACACTGAAGCTTTCTTT
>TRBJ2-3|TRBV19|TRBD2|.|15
CASKNLAGGSQTQYF
TGTGCCAGTAAAAATCTAGCGGGGGGATCCCAAACGCAGTATTTT
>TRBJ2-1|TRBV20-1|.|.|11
CSARAQGQGFF
TGCAGTGCTAGAGCCCAGGGGCAGGGGTTCTTC
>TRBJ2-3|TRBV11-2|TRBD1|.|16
CASSPRTGGAEDTQYF
TGTGCCAGCAGCCCCCGGACAGGGGGCGCGGAAGATACGCAGTATTTT
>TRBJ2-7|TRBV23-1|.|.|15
CASSQSLPSRGEQYF
TGCGCCAGCAGTCAATCTTTGCCGTCACGGGGCGAGCAGTACTTC
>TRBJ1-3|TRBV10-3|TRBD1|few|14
CAVMGQSAGNTIYF
TGTGCCGTCATGGGACAGTCGGCTGGAAACACCATATATTTT
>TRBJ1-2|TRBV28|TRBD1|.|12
CASRTGGYGYTF
TGTGCCAGCAGGACAGGGGGATACGGCTACACCTTC
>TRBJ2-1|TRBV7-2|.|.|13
CASSLFTYNEQFF
TGTGCCAGCAGCTTATTCACCTACAATGAGCAGTTCTTC
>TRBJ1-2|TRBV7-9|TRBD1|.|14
CASSYGQENYGYTF
TGTGCCAGCAGCTATGGACAGGAAAACTATGGCTACACCTTC
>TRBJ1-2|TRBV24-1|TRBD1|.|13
CATTGGAGNGYTF
TGTGCCACCACAGGGGGCGCTGGAAATGGCTACACCTTC
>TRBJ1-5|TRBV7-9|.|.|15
CASSASGQPNQPQHF
TGTGCCAGCAGCGCCTCAGGGCAGCCTAATCAGCCCCAGCATTTT
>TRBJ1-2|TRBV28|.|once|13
CASSLAGIAGYTF
TGTGCCAGCAGTTTAGCGGGGATTGCTGGCTACACCTTC
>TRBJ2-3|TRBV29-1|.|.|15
CSVAGGGMSTDTQYF
TGCAGCGTTGCCGGTGGAGGGATGAGCACAGATACGCAGTATTTT
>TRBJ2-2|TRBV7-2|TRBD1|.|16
CASSLAPGTGAGELFF
TGTGCCAGCAGCTTAGCCCCCGGGACAGGGGCCGGGGAGCTGTTTTTT
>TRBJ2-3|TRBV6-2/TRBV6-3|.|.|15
CASSYSPGEGDTQYF
TGTGCCAGCAGTTACTCCCCGGGGGAAGGGGATACGCAGTATTTT
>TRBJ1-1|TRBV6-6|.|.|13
CASSAGSLTEAFF
TGTGCCAGCAGTGCGGGTTCACTCACTGAAGCTTTCTTT
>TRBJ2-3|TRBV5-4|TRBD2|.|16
CALGLAGGWGTDTQYF
TGTGCCCTTGGACTAGCGGGGGGATGGGGCACAGATACGCAGTATTTT
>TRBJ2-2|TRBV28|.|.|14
CASSLAPRAGELFF
TGTGCCAGCAGTTTAGCTCCTCGGGCCGGGGAGCTGTTTTTT
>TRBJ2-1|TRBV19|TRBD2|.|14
CASSIGGVYNEQFF
TGTGCCAGTAGCATTGGGGGGGTTTACAATGAGCAGTTCTTC
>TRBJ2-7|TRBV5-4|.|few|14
CASSLITGSGEQYF
TGTGCCAGCAGCCTAATCACAGGGTCGGGCGAGCAGTACTTC
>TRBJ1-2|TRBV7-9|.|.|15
CASSLAQGGAPGYTF
TGTGCCAGCAGCTTAGCGCAAGGGGGTGCCCCTGGCTACACCTTC
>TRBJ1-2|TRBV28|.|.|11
CASTGVRGYTF
TGTGCCAGCACAGGGGTCCGTGGCTACACCTTC